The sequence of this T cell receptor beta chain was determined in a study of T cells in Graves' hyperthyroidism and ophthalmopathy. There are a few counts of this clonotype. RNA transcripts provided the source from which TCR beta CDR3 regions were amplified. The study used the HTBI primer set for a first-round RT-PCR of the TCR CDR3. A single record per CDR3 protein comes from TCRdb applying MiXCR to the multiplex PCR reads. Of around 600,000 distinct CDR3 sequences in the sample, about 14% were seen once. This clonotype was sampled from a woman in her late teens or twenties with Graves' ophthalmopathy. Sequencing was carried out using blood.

The CDR3 coding sequence is TGTGCCAGCAGCTTAGGATACACAGGGCTATCCAATGAGCAGTTCTTC. Translated, it gives CASSLGYTGLSNEQFF. The chain carries TRBV7-2 and TRBJ2-1, with D possibly being TRBD1 (6 bases). The CDR3 length is 16 residues. Germline V gene data show CDR1 as SGHTA and CDR2 as FQGNSA. The V end was cut by 1 base, the J end by 6 bases, with 16 bases between. Filled out from reference TRBV7-2 and TRBJ2-1, the complete variable domain reads GAGVSQSPSNKVTEKGKDVELRCDPISGHTALYWYRQSLGQGLEFLIYFQGNSAPDKSGLPSDRFSAERTGGSVSTLTIQRTQQEDSAVYLCASSLGYTGLSNEQFFGPGTRLTVL.